These 26 T cell receptor beta chains originate from one sample sequenced in a study of OX40 agonist ivuxolimab in advanced cancers. Using immunoSEQ multiplex PCR, the repertoire was profiled, and TCRdb retains in-frame clones only, with some absent. The data show approximately 100,000 clones, about 85% seen once. The specimen comprised CD4+ or CD8+ T cells sorted from blood, sampled in a trial of the OX40 agonist ivuxolimab. The receptors originated from an adult with an advanced solid tumor such as melanoma, head and neck, liver or kidney cancer.

This clone is a singleton in its sample. V and J are TRBV7-2 and TRBJ2-7, with TRBD1 as a possible D gene (6 bases). V lost 3 bases and J 2 bases, leaving 8 bases between the germline ends. Germline CDR1 and CDR2: SGHTA and FQGNSA. This CDR3 has 13 residues. The CDR3 is CASSFGGPYEQYF. The CDR3 DNA is TGTGCCAGCAGCTTTGGGGGCCCCTACGAGCAGTACTTC.

The J gene is TRBJ1-3, the V gene TRBV7-2; perhaps TRBD1 as D (5 bases). This CDR3 is built from 12 residues. Germline V gene lookup returns CDR1 SGHTA and CDR2 FQGNSA. Between the trimmed V and J ends, which lost 5 bases and 8 bases, there was a span of 10 bases. The CDR3 loop reads CASSPGGYTIYF. Written as DNA, the CDR3 is TGTGCCAGCAGCCCGGGGGGATACACCATATATTTT.

The chain employs TRBV7-9 and TRBJ1-5; D remains ambiguous. V was pared by 0 bases and J by 6 bases, with 6 bases between. This CDR3 region has 13 residues. The germline V gene encodes CDR1 SEHNR and CDR2 FQNEAQ (reference sequence). This CDR3 is CASSLARSQPQHF. The DNA of the CDR3 is TGTGCCAGCAGCTTAGCGCGGAGTCAGCCCCAGCATTTT.

The chain joins TRBV30 to TRBJ1-6, with D hard to call. The CDR3 has 14 residues. With 3 bases removed from V and 8 bases from J, the gap between germline ends came to 14 bases. Germline V gives CDR1 GTSNPN, CDR2 SVGIG (reference sequence). The CDR3 region is CAWRKGYGDSPLHF. The CDR3 coding sequence is TGTGCCTGGAGGAAAGGGTATGGGGATTCACCCCTCCACTTT.

J is TRBJ2-2 and V is TRBV28, with a weak D call TRBD2 (5 bases). Germline V gives CDR1 MDHEN, CDR2 SYDVKM. CDR3 length: 15 amino acids. The V gene lost 2 bases and the J gene lost 0 bases, with 7 bases spanning the gap. The CDR3 is CASSLEGANTGELFF. In nucleotides, the CDR3 is TGTGCCAGCAGTTTAGAGGGCGCGAACACCGGGGAGCTGTTTTTT.

The rearrangement joins TRBV7-8 to TRBJ2-1; the D gene is possibly TRBD2 (6 bases). CDR1 and CDR2 from the germline V gene are SGHVS and FQNEAQ. V gave up 4 bases and J gave up 0 bases, with 13 bases separating them. This CDR3 comprises 16 residues. Here the CDR3 DNA reads TGTGCCAGCAGCTCGACCAGCGGGCCCTCCTACAATGAGCAGTTCTTC. Translation gives CASSSTSGPSYNEQFF.

The chain has TRBV4-3 and TRBJ2-1, with 8 bases matching TRBD1. Germline lookup yields CDR1 LGHNA and CDR2 YSLEER. V lost 0 bases, J lost 3 bases, and 4 bases stayed unmatched. The CDR3 totals 16 residues. For the CDR3, the DNA is TGCGCCAGCAGCCAAGATCGGGGGACAGGCTACAATGAGCAGTTCTTC. Protein: CASSQDRGTGYNEQFF.

The rearrangement links TRBV2 to TRBJ2-1; 14 bases map to TRBD2. The V and J ends lost 7 bases and 9 bases, in that order; junction bases with no gene match: 8. Germline V gene sequence: CDR1 SNHLY, CDR2 FYNNEI. This CDR3 region has 15 residues. CDR3: CASTEGTSGSGEQFF. CDR3 nucleotides: TGTGCCAGCACCGAAGGGACTAGCGGGAGTGGTGAGCAGTTCTTC.

This chain links TRBV5-6 with TRBJ2-2; no reliable D call. CDR1 and CDR2 (germline): SGHDT, YYEEEE. CDR3 size: 13 residues. V lost 7 bases and J lost 5, with 12 bases in between. CDR3: CASGQPTTGELFF. The DNA for the CDR3 is TGTGCCAGCGGGCAGCCGACTACCGGGGAGCTGTTTTTT.

The J gene is TRBJ2-7, the V gene TRBV5-1, with D possibly called TRBD1 or TRBD2 (5 bases each). The germline CDR1 and CDR2 sequences are SGHRS and YFSETQ. Trimming left V 4 bases short and J 9 bases short, with 14 bases between. CDR3 size: 12 residues. CDR3 in amino acids: CASSPQGDGQYF. As DNA, the CDR3 is TGCGCCAGCAGCCCCCAAGGGGACGGGCAGTACTTC.

The rearrangement uses TRBV18 and TRBJ2-7; tentative D call: TRBD1 (5 bases). Germline assignment: CDR1 KGHSH and CDR2 LQKENI. The germline V and J ends were trimmed by 2 bases and 0 bases, with 11 bases remaining between them. The CDR3 spans 15 residues. CDR3: CASSPYTGSSYEQYF. CDR3 bases: TGTGCCAGCTCACCATATACAGGATCCTCCTACGAGCAGTACTTC.

The V and J genes are TRBV21-1 and TRBJ2-5; no DNA check was done on the table's D call, TRBD1. TRBV21-1 is a pseudogene segment. This CDR3 contains 13 residues. The CDR3 DNA reads as TGTGCCAGCAGTTGGACAGGACGAGAGACCCAGTACTTC. As protein: CASSWTGRETQYF.

V and J are TRBV19 and TRBJ2-3; D possibly corresponds to TRBD2 (5 bases). Between the trimmed V and J ends, which lost 6 bases and 0 bases, there was a span of 19 bases. Germline CDR1 reads LNHDA; CDR2 reads SQIVND (reference sequence). This CDR3 contains 17 residues. The DNA for the CDR3 is TGTGCCAGTAGCAGCGAGGCGGGTTCCTCTAGCACAGATACGCAGTATTTT. Translation: CASSSEAGSSSTDTQYF.

This clone was recorded once. This sequence joins TRBV27 and TRBJ2-3; possibly TRBD1 or TRBD2 for D (5 bases each). Trimming took off 7 bases at V and 6 bases at J, with 20 bases between the two ends. From germline, CDR1 is MNHEY and CDR2 SMNVEV (reference sequence). There are 15 residues in the CDR3. The CDR3 nucleotides read TGTGCCAGCAATACCCCGGGACCAAGGACTGATACGCAGTATTTT. This codes for CASNTPGPRTDTQYF.

The V call is TRBV9, the J call TRBJ2-7, with 9 nucleotides matching TRBD2. Looked up from germline, CDR1 is SGDLS and CDR2 is YYNGEE. The CDR3 totals 14 residues. V dropped 2 bases and J dropped 5; count of bases not matched to a gene: 5. The CDR3 spells CASSVAGGPHEQYF. In DNA, the CDR3 is TGTGCCAGCAGCGTCGCGGGAGGGCCCCACGAGCAGTACTTC.

The chain uses TRBV7-9 and TRBJ2-7, with 9 bases matching TRBD2. Germline V gene sequence: CDR1 SEHNR, CDR2 FQNEAQ (reference sequence). The CDR3 is 15 amino acids. V shed 5 bases and J 2 bases; nucleotides not matched to a gene: 7. The CDR3 DNA follows: TGTGCCAGCAGCCAGGGGCGGGAGGGTCCCTACGAGCAGTACTTC. As protein: CASSQGREGPYEQYF.

Note on this clone: Distinct nucleotide sequences in the sample also encode this CDR3. The chain carries TRBV30 and TRBJ2-4, with D possibly being TRBD1 (5 bases). CDR3 length: 14 amino acids. From germline, CDR1 is GTSNPN and CDR2 SVGIG (reference sequence). V was cut by 0 bases and J by 0 bases, with 6 bases left in between. CDR3 region: CAWSVGVAKNIQYF. As DNA, the CDR3 is TGTGCCTGGAGTGTAGGGGTAGCCAAAAACATTCAGTACTTC.

J is TRBJ1-2 and V is TRBV7-9; the D gene is possibly TRBD1 (6 bases). The germline V gene encodes CDR1 SEHNR and CDR2 FQNEAQ (reference sequence). This CDR3 has 17 residues. V was cut by 6 bases and J by 4 bases, with 24 bases left in between. The CDR3 nucleotides are TGTGCCAGCAGTTTCCCGGGACAAAAAGACACGGGCTATGGCTACACCTTC. Translation: CASSFPGQKDTGYGYTF.

The gene calls are TRBV7-2 and TRBJ2-5, with a tentative D call TRBD2 (5 bases). The DNA matches TRBJ2-7 better at its end, which makes the J call doubtful. There are 17 residues in the CDR3. In germline, CDR1 is SGHTA, CDR2 FQGNSA. The CDR3 DNA is TGTGCCAGCAGCCGAGTTGGAGGAGAGCCGACGACCTACGAGCAGTACTTC. It encodes CASSRVGGEPTTYEQYF.

The rearrangement links TRBV9 to TRBJ1-2; a weak D match, TRBD1 (6 bases). Germline V gene data show CDR1 as SGDLS and CDR2 as YYNGEE. This CDR3 spans 14 amino acids. V was pared by 3 bases and J by 8 bases, with 17 bases between. In nucleotides, the CDR3 is TGTGCCAGCAGCGCCCGTGGTGGGGGCCGAGGCTACACCTTC. Translation: CASSARGGGRGYTF.

This chain joins TRBV4-2 and TRBJ2-3; 10 nucleotides line up with TRBD2. Germline lookup yields CDR1 LGHNA and CDR2 YNFKEQ. The CDR3 is 16 amino acids. The junction had 8 bases not matched to a gene; V was cut back by 6 bases and J by 2 bases. The CDR3 sequence: CASSQLAGKITDTQYF. In DNA, the CDR3 is TGTGCCAGCAGTCAACTAGCGGGAAAAATCACAGATACGCAGTATTTT.

This rearrangement joins TRBV9 to TRBJ2-2; possible D gene TRBD2, 6 bases. The V end was cut by 4 bases, the J end by 1 base, with 14 bases between. The germline gives CDR1 SGDLS, CDR2 YYNGEE. This CDR3 comprises 16 residues. CDR3: CASSPRDSLNTGELFF. The DNA of the CDR3 is TGTGCCAGCAGCCCTCGGGACTCCTTGAACACCGGGGAGCTGTTTTTT.

The chain couples TRBV7-9 to TRBJ1-5, with D unclear. CDR1 and CDR2 (germline): SEHNR, FQNEAQ (reference sequence). Trimming removed 4 bases from V and 3 bases from J, with 4 bases in between. This CDR3 region has 12 residues. The CDR3: CASSSPNQPQHF. Here the CDR3 DNA reads TGTGCCAGCAGCTCCCCCAATCAGCCCCAGCATTTT. Variable domain in full (rest from reference TRBV7-9 and TRBJ1-5): DTGVSQNPRHKITKRGQNVTFRCDPISEHNRLYWYRQTLGQGPEFLTYFQNEAQLEKSRLLSDRFSAERPKGSFSTLEIQRTEQGDSAMYLCASSSPNQPQHFGDGTRLSIL.

The chain combines TRBV27 with TRBJ2-1, with no clear D. Trimming removed 5 bases at V and 4 bases at J, with 15 bases between. Germline V gene sequence: CDR1 MNHEY, CDR2 SMNVEV (reference sequence). The CDR3 covers 15 residues. The CDR3 DNA is TGTGCCAGCAGTCCTTCGGCTAGTGGATACAATGAGCAGTTCTTC. It translates to CASSPSASGYNEQFF.

V gene TRBV28 combines with J gene TRBJ1-5; D uncertain. V was cut by 8 bases and J by 5 bases, with 4 bases left in between. The germline V gene has CDR1 MDHEN and CDR2 SYDVKM. There are 10 residues in the CDR3. CDR3 bases: TGTGCCAGCCATTATCAGCCCCAGCATTTT. Its translation: CASHYQPQHF.

This clone was seen just once. CDR3 loop: CASSQDRDRGGGELFF. The CDR3 DNA is TGCGCCAGCAGCCAAGATCGAGACAGGGGTGGTGGGGAGCTGTTTTTT. V gene TRBV4-3 combines with J gene TRBJ2-2; 8 bases align to TRBD1. The length of the CDR3 is 16 residues. The V and J ends lost 0 bases and 8 bases, in that order; junction bases with no gene match: 8. Germline CDR1 is LGHNA and CDR2 is YSLEER.